The 28 T cell receptor beta chains given below trace back to one sample, sequenced in a study of shared clonotypes between healthy human individuals. Data came from immunoSEQ multiplex PCR; TCRdb stores just in-frame clones and leaves some out. Seen here are 2 million to 2.5 million clones, roughly 96% observed once, and the top ten hold more than 0.1%. The sample taken for sequencing was naive CD4+ T cells sorted from blood. The subset: CD45RA+ positively selected. Receptors were obtained from a man between 18 and 35 years old in good health.

This chain connects TRBV7-6 to TRBJ2-1, with D possibly matching TRBD2 (6 bases). This CDR3 is built from 15 residues. Per the germline V gene, CDR1 is SGHVS and CDR2 is FNYEAQ. V was pared by 3 bases and J by 7 bases, with 16 bases between. As DNA, the CDR3 is TGTGCCAGCAGCTTCCATGGAGGGCCAGGGAATGAGCAGTTCTTC. This encodes CASSFHGGPGNEQFF.

The rearrangement uses TRBV6-6 and TRBJ2-7, with D possibly being TRBD1 (5 bases). V lost 2 bases to trimming and J lost 4 bases, with 9 bases between them. CDR1 MNHNY and CDR2 SVGAGI come from the germline V gene (reference sequence). The CDR3 runs to 13 residues. The CDR3 is CASSYDSHYEQYF. The DNA for the CDR3 is TGTGCCAGCAGTTACGACAGCCATTACGAGCAGTACTTC.

The chain has TRBV10-3 and TRBJ1-3; TRBD1 aligns across 7 bases. The CDR3 covers 16 residues. V dropped 6 bases and J dropped 1; count of bases not matched to a gene: 9. Germline V CDR1 and CDR2: ENHRY, SYGVKD. The CDR3 region has the DNA TGTGCCATCAGCCCCGGTAGGGGGCTTTCTGGAAACACCATATATTTT. Protein: CAISPGRGLSGNTIYF.

This chain connects TRBV7-2 to TRBJ1-2; no definite D call. The germline V gene has CDR1 SGHTA and CDR2 FQGNSA. The CDR3 extends over 13 amino acids. The V end lost 6 bases, the J end lost 6 bases, and 14 bases lay between the germline ends. This CDR3 is CASSAYGVDGYTF. The CDR3 nucleotides are TGTGCCAGCAGTGCATACGGGGTCGATGGCTACACCTTC.

This clone was seen only once. V is TRBV7-8 and J is TRBJ1-4; 7 bases are a match to TRBD1. V gave up 5 bases and J gave up 8 bases; unmatched junction bases: 5. CDR1 is SGHVS, CDR2 FQNEAQ, per germline. This CDR3 spans 13 amino acids. Here the CDR3 DNA reads TGTGCCAGCAGCATCGGACAGGCAGAAAAACTGTTTTTT. Translating gives CASSIGQAEKLFF.

This clone was observed a single time. This sequence joins TRBV18 and TRBJ2-5, with TRBD2 identical over 8 bases. This CDR3 region has 15 residues. The germline gives CDR1 KGHSH, CDR2 LQKENI. The V and J ends lost 1 base and 5 bases, in that order; junction bases with no gene match: 6. In nucleotides, the CDR3 is TGTGCCAGCTCACCACTCGCGGGGGGCGGTGAGACCCAGTACTTC. The encoded protein is CASSPLAGGGETQYF.

This clone has only one observation. The chain couples TRBV9 to TRBJ2-2; D gene uncertain. Germline CDR1 and CDR2: SGDLS and YYNGEE. The CDR3 runs 14 residues. Trimming removed 4 bases from V and 4 bases from J, with 11 bases in between. This chain's CDR3 is CASSPGPTTGELFF. CDR3 coding DNA: TGTGCCAGCAGCCCAGGCCCGACCACCGGGGAGCTGTTTTTT.

V is TRBV19 and J is TRBJ2-5, with a possible D match to TRBD1 (6 bases). V shed 5 bases and J shed 4 bases, with 17 bases lying between them. Germline V gene lookup returns CDR1 LNHDA and CDR2 SQIVND (reference sequence). The CDR3 has 15 residues. The CDR3 DNA reads as TGTGCCAGTAGTCCACAGGGAGACCTTCGAGAGACCCAGTACTTC. Encoded protein: CASSPQGDLRETQYF.

The CDR3 region is CASSLSYSGANVLTF. The CDR3 DNA is TGTGCCAGCAGCTTAAGTTATTCTGGGGCCAACGTCCTGACTTTC. The chain uses TRBV7-2 and TRBJ2-6; D is undetermined. Germline V gene data show CDR1 as SGHTA and CDR2 as FQGNSA. V was cut by 2 bases and J by 1 base, with 6 bases left in between. The CDR3 covers 15 residues.

The chain recombines TRBV7-2 with TRBJ2-1, with 9 bases lining up with TRBD1. The CDR3 is 17 amino acids. Trimming removed 1 base from V and 7 bases from J; junction bases left unmatched: 11. CDR1 and CDR2 from the germline V gene are SGHTA and FQGNSA. The CDR3 is CASSLGLAGTGRNEQFF. The CDR3 nucleotides are TGTGCCAGCAGCTTAGGATTGGCCGGGACAGGGAGAAATGAGCAGTTCTTC.

As regards this clone: This specimen includes other DNA sequences encoding the same CDR3. The rearrangement uses TRBV19 and TRBJ1-2; D gene unclear. This CDR3 comprises 13 residues. The V end was cut by 1 base, the J end by 2 bases, with 5 bases between. The V gene's germline CDR1 is LNHDA and CDR2 SQIVND (reference sequence). The CDR3 loop reads CASSIARNYGYTF. The CDR3 DNA follows: TGTGCCAGTAGTATAGCTAGAAACTATGGCTACACCTTC.

V usage is TRBV6-1 and J usage is TRBJ1-4; no reliable D call. The V gene lost 0 bases and the J gene lost 13 bases, with 12 bases spanning the gap. Germline values: CDR1 MNHNS, CDR2 SASEGT. The length of the CDR3 is 13 residues. The CDR3 is CASSEAPRRGLFF. In DNA, the CDR3 is TGTGCCAGCAGTGAAGCGCCAAGGCGGGGACTGTTTTTT.

The V call is TRBV7-3, the J call TRBJ2-2; 11 bases line up with TRBD2. The V gene's germline CDR1 is SGHTA and CDR2 FQGTGA. This CDR3 spans 16 amino acids. V gave up 5 bases and J gave up 4 bases; unmatched junction bases: 6. CDR3 nucleotide sequence: TGTGCCAGCAGCGGCGAAGGACTAGCGGGCACCGGGGAGCTGTTTTTT. Translating it yields CASSGEGLAGTGELFF.

Notes on this clone: Other DNA sequences in this sample translate to the same CDR3. CDR3 in DNA: TGTGCCAGCAGCCTTAACAGGGATTCACCCCTCCACTTT. This translates into CASSLNRDSPLHF. The rearrangement links TRBV5-8 to TRBJ1-6, with D maybe TRBD1 (6 bases). V was cut by 4 bases and J by 8 bases, with 10 bases left in between. This CDR3 has 13 residues. Germline CDR1 and CDR2: SGHTS and YDEGEE.

Here the CDR3 DNA reads TGTGCCAGCTCACCAAACACAGGGGGCCGGGAAAAACTGTTTTTT. Its translation is CASSPNTGGREKLFF. The chain recombines TRBV18 with TRBJ1-4; 9 bases match TRBD1. With 2 bases clipped from V and 8 bases from J, the junction kept 6 bases outside the gene matches. CDR1 KGHSH and CDR2 LQKENI come from the germline V gene. This CDR3 has 15 amino acids.

V usage is TRBV7-9 and J usage is TRBJ2-5; perhaps TRBD1 as D (6 bases). V was clipped by 1 base and J by 1 base, with 16 bases between them. Germline values: CDR1 SEHNR, CDR2 FQNEAQ (reference sequence). CDR3 size: 17 residues. CDR3 amino acids: CASSLVVGTGTQETQYF. The CDR3 DNA reads as TGTGCCAGCAGCTTAGTAGTAGGTACAGGGACCCAAGAGACCCAGTACTTC.

As to this clone: The sample carries other DNA sequences with the same CDR3. The rearrangement joins TRBV7-2 to TRBJ2-7, with TRBD2 matching over 12 bases. Trimming at V came to 5 bases and at J to 5 bases, leaving 4 bases not matched to a gene. This CDR3 has 14 amino acids. CDR1 is SGHTA, CDR2 FQGNSA, per germline. The CDR3 sequence: CASSPRLAGDEQYF. CDR3 bases: TGTGCCAGCAGCCCACGACTAGCGGGAGACGAGCAGTACTTC.

The V and J genes are TRBV7-2 and TRBJ1-5, with D unresolved. The germline V and J ends were trimmed by 1 base and 3 bases, with 7 bases remaining between them. The germline CDR1 and CDR2 sequences are SGHTA and FQGNSA. The CDR3 runs to 14 residues. The CDR3 here is CASSLDSTNQPQHF. The CDR3 DNA is TGTGCCAGCAGCTTAGACAGTACCAATCAGCCCCAGCATTTT.

The chain couples TRBV29-1 to TRBJ1-1; D may be TRBD1 (5 bases). The V gene's germline CDR1 is SQVTM and CDR2 ANQGSEA. The V gene lost 4 bases and the J gene lost 0 bases, with 30 bases spanning the gap. CDR3 length equals 20 residues. CDR3 protein: CSVGGLEGLATVRMNTEAFF. DNA of the CDR3: TGCAGCGTTGGCGGGCTTGAGGGGTTGGCTACCGTGAGAATGAACACTGAAGCTTTCTTT. The variable domain in full, completed from reference TRBV29-1 and TRBJ1-1, reads SAVISQKPSRDICQRGTSLTIQCQVDSQVTMMFWYRQQPGQSLTLIATANQGSEATYESGFVIDKFPISRPNLTFSTLTVSNMSPEDSSIYLCSVGGLEGLATVRMNTEAFFGQGTRLTVV.

The chain combines TRBV21-1 with TRBJ2-1; TRBD2, as called in the table, went unchecked against the DNA. TRBV21-1 is noted as a pseudogene. The CDR3 has 15 amino acids. Here the CDR3 reads CASSTGGDYHNEQFF. For the CDR3, the DNA is TGTGCCAGCAGCACTGGAGGGGATTATCACAATGAGCAGTTCTTC.

CDR3 residues: CASSLAGGRDTQYF. CDR3 coding DNA: TGTGCCAGCAGTCTAGCGGGAGGTAGAGATACGCAGTATTTT. The V and J genes are TRBV9 and TRBJ2-3, with 11 bases lining up with TRBD2. The CDR3 sequence is 14 residues long. The germline gives CDR1 SGDLS, CDR2 YYNGEE. Trimming cost V 5 bases and J 5 bases; bases outside gene matches: 4.

For the CDR3, the DNA is TGTGCCAGCAGCTTGGCTCAGGGGGCTGGATATGGCTACACCTTC. The encoded protein is CASSLAQGAGYGYTF. The V gene is TRBV5-6, the J gene TRBJ1-2; 8 bases align to TRBD1. Germline CDR1 SGHDT, CDR2 YYEEEE. The ends lost 0 bases at V and 5 bases at J; junction bases unmatched: 6. This CDR3 is built from 15 residues. The full variable domain, in which reference TRBV5-6 and TRBJ1-2 provide the parts outside the CDR3, is DAGVTQSPTHLIKTRGQQVTLRCSPKSGHDTVSWYQQALGQGPQFIFQYYEEEERQRGNFPDRFSGHQFPNYSSELNVNALLLGDSALYLCASSLAQGAGYGYTFGSGTRLTVV.

V is TRBV29-1 and J is TRBJ1-1; D possibly corresponds to TRBD1 (5 bases). Germline-derived CDR1 and CDR2 are SQVTM and ANQGSEA. CDR3 length: 13 amino acids. The V end was cut by 4 bases, the J end by 1 base, with 10 bases between. The chain's CDR3 is CSVGGEGNTEAFF. CDR3 nucleotide sequence: TGCAGCGTTGGGGGGGAAGGGAACACTGAAGCTTTCTTT.

The CDR3 sequence is CAWGGTMRDGTQYF. The CDR3 DNA sequence: TGTGCCTGGGGGGGAACAATGAGAGATGGGACCCAGTACTTC. The rearrangement links TRBV30 to TRBJ2-5; D might be TRBD1 or TRBD2, each matching 5 bases. The V end lost 5 bases, the J end lost 7 bases, and 20 bases lay between the germline ends. CDR3 size: 14 residues. From germline, CDR1 is GTSNPN and CDR2 SVGIG (reference sequence).

The chain joins TRBV11-2 to TRBJ2-7, with 12 bases matching TRBD2. V lost 3 bases, J lost 7 bases, and 7 bases stayed unmatched. The CDR3 is made up of 15 amino acids. Germline V gives CDR1 SGHAT, CDR2 FQNNGV. Here the CDR3 DNA reads TGTGCCAGCAGCTTCGATCTAGCGGGAGGGCGAGAGCAGTACTTC. It codes for CASSFDLAGGREQYF.

This clone was seen just once. The rearrangement links TRBV6-1 to TRBJ2-2; the match to TRBD1 covers 7 bases. The CDR3 runs to 15 residues. Germline trimming cut 10 bases from V and 3 bases from J; bases unmatched to any gene: 11. Germline CDR1 MNHNS, CDR2 SASEGT. CDR3 sequence: CATATGWGDTGELFF. The DNA of the CDR3 is TGTGCCACCGCGACAGGGTGGGGTGACACCGGGGAGCTGTTTTTT.

This sequence joins TRBV2 and TRBJ2-5; D unclear. The germline V gene encodes CDR1 SNHLY and CDR2 FYNNEI. The V end was cut by 6 bases, the J end by 5 bases, with 10 bases between. This CDR3 spans 12 amino acids. This CDR3 is CASRPNGETQYF. In DNA form, the CDR3 reads TGTGCCAGCAGACCAAACGGGGAGACCCAGTACTTC.

This clone was counted once. This sample includes further DNA sequences coding for the same CDR3. The rearrangement links TRBV5-1 to TRBJ2-1; TRBD1 is a possible D gene (5 bases). Germline values: CDR1 SGHRS, CDR2 YFSETQ. V was trimmed by 3 bases and J by 0 bases, leaving 7 bases between them. The CDR3 is 14 amino acids. The CDR3: CASSSDSSYNEQFF. The CDR3 DNA sequence: TGCGCCAGCAGCTCAGACAGCTCCTACAATGAGCAGTTCTTC.